The 19 T cell receptor beta chains below were found in one sample sequenced in a study of blood T cell repertoires in COVID-19. The data were produced by immunoSEQ multiplex PCR, yet TCRdb's version contains in-frame clones alone and is incomplete. The data show under 250,000 clones, roughly 85% seen once. Sequencing was done on a sample of peripheral blood. These receptors came from a man aged 45-65 years with COVID-19, enrolled during active disease.

This clone was seen only a few times. J is TRBJ1-1 and V is TRBV27; the match to TRBD1 covers 7 bases. This CDR3 spans 14 amino acids. The trim removed 5 bases at V and 4 bases at J, leaving 7 bases unmatched. Germline assignment: CDR1 MNHEY and CDR2 SMNVEV (reference sequence). The CDR3 here is CASSDRQGATEAFF. Here the CDR3 DNA reads TGTGCCAGCAGTGACCGACAGGGAGCCACTGAAGCTTTCTTT.

The rearrangement links TRBV5-1 to TRBJ2-5; 13 nucleotides agree with TRBD2. Looked up from germline, CDR1 is SGHRS and CDR2 is YFSETQ. V trimming: 1 base; J trimming: 5 bases; junction bases outside the gene matches: 8. The length of the CDR3 is 17 residues. CDR3 in DNA: TGCGCCAGCAGCTTGTCACTAGCGGGGGGGCCCCAGGAGACCCAGTACTTC. Amino acid sequence: CASSLSLAGGPQETQYF.

The chain joins TRBV27 to TRBJ2-7; TRBD1 might be the D (5 bases). Trimming removed 6 bases from V and 5 bases from J, with 14 bases in between. Germline values: CDR1 MNHEY, CDR2 SMNVEV (reference sequence). This CDR3 has 13 residues. CDR3 in amino acids: CASRRQIWNEQYF. In DNA form, the CDR3 reads TGTGCCAGCAGACGACAGATCTGGAACGAGCAGTACTTC.

This sequence joins TRBV9 and TRBJ1-5; 9 bases match TRBD1. J lost 5 bases, V lost 0 bases, and 0 bases had no gene match. Germline V lookup: CDR1 SGDLS, CDR2 YYNGEE. The CDR3 spans 14 residues. This chain's CDR3 is CASSVGQGDQPQHF. In DNA, the CDR3 is TGTGCCAGCAGCGTAGGACAGGGGGATCAGCCCCAGCATTTT.

The chain employs TRBV3-1 (or the pseudogene TRBV3-2) and TRBJ1-1; maybe TRBD1 (5 bases). V gave up 1 base and J gave up 5 bases, with 11 bases separating them. CDR1 is LGHDT, CDR2 YNNKEL, per germline (reference sequence). The CDR3 sequence is 14 residues long. The CDR3 bases are TGTGCCAGCAGCCAAGCCAGGGTGAGGACTGAAGCTTTCTTT. Residues: CASSQARVRTEAFF.

This chain uses TRBV28 with TRBJ1-5; D is unclear. Between the trimmed V and J ends, which lost 6 bases and 1 base, there was a span of 10 bases. Germline CDR1 MDHEN, CDR2 SYDVKM. The CDR3 is made up of 14 amino acids. The CDR3: CASSLGPSNQPQHF. DNA of the CDR3: TGTGCCAGCAGCCTAGGTCCAAGCAATCAGCCCCAGCATTTT.

The CDR3 protein is CASSLTAGANTEAFF. The CDR3 DNA reads TGTGCCAGCAGCCTGACGGCAGGGGCGAACACTGAAGCTTTCTTT. The rearrangement uses TRBV3-1 (or the pseudogene TRBV3-2) and TRBJ1-1; a possible D gene is TRBD1 (6 bases). CDR1 is LGHDT and CDR2 is YNNKEL in the germline V gene (reference sequence). This CDR3 spans 15 amino acids. V lost 4 bases to trimming and J lost 1 base, with 13 bases between them.

The chain links TRBV11-2 to TRBJ1-4, with TRBD1 as a possible D gene (6 bases). Per germline, CDR1 SGHAT and CDR2 FQNNGV. V was shortened by 7 bases and J by 7 bases, with 16 bases between the two germline ends. The CDR3 loop spans 14 amino acids. The DNA for the CDR3 is TGTGCCAGCAACCCGTTGGCCAGGGGTGAAAAACTGTTTTTT. Residues: CASNPLARGEKLFF.

The J gene is TRBJ2-1, the V gene TRBV9, with TRBD2 matching over 10 bases. The CDR3 is made up of 17 amino acids. From germline, CDR1 is SGDLS and CDR2 YYNGEE. V shed 0 bases, J shed 3 bases, and the junction held 6 bases outside the gene matches. The CDR3 is CASSVDGSGGFYNEQFF. The CDR3 DNA follows: TGTGCCAGCAGCGTAGATGGTAGCGGGGGGTTCTACAATGAGCAGTTCTTC.

The chain links TRBV6-5 to TRBJ2-1; TRBD2 aligns across 11 bases. The CDR3 is 15 residues long. Germline lookup yields CDR1 MNHEY and CDR2 SVGAGI. V gave up 7 bases and J gave up 6 bases; unmatched junction bases: 8. The CDR3 DNA is TGTGCCAGCATCCTTCTAGCGGGGGGTTCCAATGAGCAGTTCTTC. Translating gives CASILLAGGSNEQFF.

The chain uses TRBV9 and TRBJ2-7; no firm D call. Germline values: CDR1 SGDLS, CDR2 YYNGEE. The CDR3 runs 11 residues. With 8 bases removed from V and 5 bases from J, the gap between germline ends came to 11 bases. The CDR3 sequence: CASPSANEQYF. The DNA for the CDR3 is TGTGCCAGTCCCTCCGCGAACGAGCAGTACTTC. The whole variable domain, filled in from reference TRBV9 and TRBJ2-7, reads DSGVTQTPKHLITATGQRVTLRCSPRSGDLSVYWYQQSLDQGLQFLIQYYNGEERAKGNILERFSAQQFPDLHSELNLSSLELGDSALYFCASPSANEQYFGPGTRLTVT.

The genes are TRBV29-1 and TRBJ2-5; D might be TRBD1 (6 bases). Per the germline V gene, CDR1 is SQVTM and CDR2 is ANQGSEA. The V and J ends lost 4 bases and 1 base respectively, with 16 bases between them. CDR3 size: 15 residues. This CDR3 reads CSVVGARTVQETQYF. CDR3 bases: TGCAGCGTTGTGGGGGCCCGGACGGTCCAAGAGACCCAGTACTTC.

This chain links TRBV4-2 with TRBJ2-3; 10 positions match TRBD2. CDR1 LGHNA and CDR2 YNFKEQ come from the germline V gene. J was trimmed by 6 bases and V by 7 bases; bases with no gene match: 7. The CDR3 runs to 14 residues. The CDR3 DNA reads TGTGCCAGCACTGCGACTAGCGGGTCGGATACGCAGTATTTT. Protein: CASTATSGSDTQYF.

The chain joins TRBV7-6 to TRBJ2-7; 9 nucleotides line up with TRBD1. With 1 base clipped from V and 6 bases from J, the junction kept 7 bases outside the gene matches. CDR3 length equals 15 residues. Germline CDR1 and CDR2: SGHVS and FNYEAQ. CDR3 sequence: CASSLGGTGFSEQYF. CDR3 in DNA: TGTGCCAGCAGCTTAGGAGGGACAGGGTTTAGCGAGCAGTACTTC.

The chain has TRBV5-1 and TRBJ2-1; no clear D. Germline V gene sequence: CDR1 SGHRS, CDR2 YFSETQ. Deletions cut 4 bases from V and 2 bases from J, with 10 bases between. This CDR3 has 14 amino acids. CDR3 in DNA: TGCGCCAGCAGCACTCAGACACCCTACAATGAGCAGTTCTTC. It is translated as CASSTQTPYNEQFF.

This rearrangement joins TRBV30 to TRBJ2-2; D not certain. The CDR3 totals 13 residues. Germline-derived CDR1 and CDR2 are GTSNPN and SVGIG (reference sequence). The V gene lost 4 bases and the J gene lost 2 bases, with 8 bases spanning the gap. In DNA, the CDR3 is TGTGCCTGGACGGTGCCTAACACCGGGGAGCTGTTTTTT. This translates into CAWTVPNTGELFF. Using reference TRBV30 and TRBJ2-2 for the parts outside the CDR3, the full variable domain is SQTIHQWPATLVQPVGSPLSLECTVEGTSNPNLYWYRQAAGRGLQLLFYSVGIGQISSEVPQNLSASRPQDRQFILSSKKLLLSDSGFYLCAWTVPNTGELFFGEGSRLTVL.

As concerns this clone: An end of the junction differs from the germline gene, which may be a read error. V and J are TRBV7-9 and TRBJ2-5; 12 bases match TRBD2. Per germline, CDR1 SEHNR and CDR2 FQNEAQ (reference sequence). The CDR3 has 15 residues. The CDR3 DNA is TGTGCCAGCAGCCTAGCGGGGGGGCTCCAAGAGACCCAGTACTTC. Translating it yields CASSLAGGLQETQYF.

The V gene is TRBV18, the J gene TRBJ1-2; perhaps TRBD1 as D (5 bases). The germline CDR1 and CDR2 sequences are KGHSH and LQKENI. Trimming left V 5 bases short and J 8 bases short, with 18 bases between. The CDR3 loop spans 14 amino acids. Here the CDR3 DNA reads TGTGCCAGCTCAGGACAAAGGGCCGCGGAGGGCTACACCTTC. Amino acids: CASSGQRAAEGYTF.

This clone was detected only a few times. The chain links TRBV6-2 or TRBV6-3 to TRBJ2-1; TRBD2 agrees at 9 bases. Per germline, CDR1 MNHEY and CDR2 SVGEGT. Unmatched junction bases numbered 5, after V lost 2 bases and J lost 0 bases. This CDR3 contains 17 residues. The CDR3 sequence is CASSYLSGGLSYNEQFF. For the CDR3, the DNA is TGTGCCAGCAGTTACCTCAGCGGGGGGCTCTCCTACAATGAGCAGTTCTTC.